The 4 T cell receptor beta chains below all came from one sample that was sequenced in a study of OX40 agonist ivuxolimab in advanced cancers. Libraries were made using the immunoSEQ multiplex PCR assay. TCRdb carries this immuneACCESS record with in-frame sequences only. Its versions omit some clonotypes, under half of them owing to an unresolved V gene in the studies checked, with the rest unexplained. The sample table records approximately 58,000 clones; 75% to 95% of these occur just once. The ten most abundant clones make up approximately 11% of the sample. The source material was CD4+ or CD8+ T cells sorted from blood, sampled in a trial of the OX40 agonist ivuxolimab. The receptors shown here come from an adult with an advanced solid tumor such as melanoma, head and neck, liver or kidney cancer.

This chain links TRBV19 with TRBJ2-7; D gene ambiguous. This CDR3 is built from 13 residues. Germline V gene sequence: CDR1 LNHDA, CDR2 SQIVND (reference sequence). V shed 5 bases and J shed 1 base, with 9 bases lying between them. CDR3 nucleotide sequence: TGTGCCAGTAGTGGGATGGGGTCCTACGAGCAGTACTTC. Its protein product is CASSGMGSYEQYF.

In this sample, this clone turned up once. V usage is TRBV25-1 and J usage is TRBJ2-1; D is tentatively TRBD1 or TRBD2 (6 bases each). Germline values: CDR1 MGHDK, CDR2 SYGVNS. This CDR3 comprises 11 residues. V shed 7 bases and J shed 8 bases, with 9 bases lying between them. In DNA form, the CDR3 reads TGTGCCAGCACCGGGGGCCATGAGCAGTTCTTC. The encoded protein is CASTGGHEQFF.

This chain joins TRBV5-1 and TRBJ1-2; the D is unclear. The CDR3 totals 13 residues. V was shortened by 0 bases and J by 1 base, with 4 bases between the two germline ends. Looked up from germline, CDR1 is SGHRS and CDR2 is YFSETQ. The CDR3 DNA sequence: TGCGCCAGCAGCTTGGGCAGTAACTATGGCTACACCTTC. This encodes CASSLGSNYGYTF.

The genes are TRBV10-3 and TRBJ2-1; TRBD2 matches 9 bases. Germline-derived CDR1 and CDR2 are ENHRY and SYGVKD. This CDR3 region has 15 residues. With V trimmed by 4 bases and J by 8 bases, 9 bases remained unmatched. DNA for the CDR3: TGTGCCATCAGTGCCCGGACTAGCGAGGTAGATGAGCAGTTCTTC. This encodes CAISARTSEVDEQFF.